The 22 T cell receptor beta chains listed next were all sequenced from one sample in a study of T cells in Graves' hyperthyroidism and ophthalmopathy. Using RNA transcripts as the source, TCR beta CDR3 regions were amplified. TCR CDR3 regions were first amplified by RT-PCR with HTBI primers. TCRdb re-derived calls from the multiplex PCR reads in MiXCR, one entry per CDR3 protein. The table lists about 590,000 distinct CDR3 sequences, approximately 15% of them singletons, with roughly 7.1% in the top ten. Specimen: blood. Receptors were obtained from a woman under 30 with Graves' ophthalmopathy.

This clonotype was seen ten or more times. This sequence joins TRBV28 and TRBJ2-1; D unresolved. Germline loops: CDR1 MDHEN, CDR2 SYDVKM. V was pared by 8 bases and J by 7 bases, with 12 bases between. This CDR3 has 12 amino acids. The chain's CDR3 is CASATPGNEQFF. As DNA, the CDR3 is TGTGCCAGCGCAACACCAGGTAATGAGCAGTTCTTC. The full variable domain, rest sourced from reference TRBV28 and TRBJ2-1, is DVKVTQSSRYLVKRTGEKVFLECVQDMDHENMFWYRQDPGLGLRLIYFSYDVKMKEKGDIPEGYSVSREKKERFSLILESASTNQTSMYLCASATPGNEQFFGPGTRLTVL.

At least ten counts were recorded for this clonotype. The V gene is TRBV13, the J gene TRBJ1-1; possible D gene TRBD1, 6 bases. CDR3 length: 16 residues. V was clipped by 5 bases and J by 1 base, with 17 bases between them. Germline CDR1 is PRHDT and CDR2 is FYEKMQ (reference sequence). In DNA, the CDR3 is TGTGCCAGCAGCCAAGGGGGTGGACTGCCGAACACTGAAGCTTTCTTT. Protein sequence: CASSQGGGLPNTEAFF.

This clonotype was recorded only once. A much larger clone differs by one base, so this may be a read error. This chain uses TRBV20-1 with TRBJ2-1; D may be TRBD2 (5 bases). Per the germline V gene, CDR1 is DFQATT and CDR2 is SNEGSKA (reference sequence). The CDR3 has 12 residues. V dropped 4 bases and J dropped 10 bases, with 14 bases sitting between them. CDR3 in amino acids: CSATPTGYEQFF. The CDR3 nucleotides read TGCAGTGCTACACCGACGGGATACGAGCAGTTCTTC.

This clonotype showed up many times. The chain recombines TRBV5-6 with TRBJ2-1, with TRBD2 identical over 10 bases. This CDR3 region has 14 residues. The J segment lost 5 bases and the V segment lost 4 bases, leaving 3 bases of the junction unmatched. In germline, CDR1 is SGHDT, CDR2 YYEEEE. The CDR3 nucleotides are TGTGCCAGCAGCGACGGACTAGCGGACAATGAGCAGTTCTTC. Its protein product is CASSDGLADNEQFF.

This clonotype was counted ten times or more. As DNA, the CDR3 is TGTGCCAGCAGTTACCCCGGGATTAGCGAGCAGTACTTC. Its protein is CASSYPGISEQYF. This sequence joins TRBV6-5 and TRBJ2-7; D is possibly TRBD2 (5 bases). Germline V gives CDR1 MNHEY, CDR2 SVGAGI. The length of the CDR3 is 13 residues. V was trimmed by 2 bases and J by 6 bases, leaving 11 bases between them.

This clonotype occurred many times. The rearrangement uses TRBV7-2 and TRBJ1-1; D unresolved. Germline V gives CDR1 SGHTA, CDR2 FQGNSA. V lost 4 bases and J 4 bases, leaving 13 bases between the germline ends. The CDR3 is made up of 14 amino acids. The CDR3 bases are TGTGCCAGCAGCTCCCCAGAGGGAGCCACTGAAGCTTTCTTT. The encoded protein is CASSSPEGATEAFF.

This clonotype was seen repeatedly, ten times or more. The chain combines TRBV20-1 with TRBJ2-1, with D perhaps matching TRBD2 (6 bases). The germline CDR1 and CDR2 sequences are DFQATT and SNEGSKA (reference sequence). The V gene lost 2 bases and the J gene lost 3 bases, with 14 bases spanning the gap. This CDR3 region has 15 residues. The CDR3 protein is CSARFRGLLYNEQFF. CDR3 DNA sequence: TGCAGTGCTAGATTCCGGGGACTCCTCTACAATGAGCAGTTCTTC.

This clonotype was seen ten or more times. This CDR3 reads CASRPLGTGSMNTEAFF. In DNA, the CDR3 is TGTGCCAGCCGTCCCCTCGGGACAGGCTCCATGAACACTGAAGCTTTCTTT. The J gene is TRBJ1-1, the V gene TRBV6-1; 8 bases match TRBD1. CDR1 is MNHNS and CDR2 is SASEGT in the germline V gene. There are 17 residues in the CDR3. Unmatched junction bases numbered 14, after V lost 8 bases and J lost 0 bases.

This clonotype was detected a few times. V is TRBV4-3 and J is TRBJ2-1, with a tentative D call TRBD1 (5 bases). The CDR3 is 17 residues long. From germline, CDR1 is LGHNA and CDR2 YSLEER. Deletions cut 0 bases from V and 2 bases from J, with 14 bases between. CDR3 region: CASSQEIGLGAYNEQFF. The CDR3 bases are TGCGCCAGCAGCCAAGAAATCGGGCTAGGGGCCTACAATGAGCAGTTCTTC.

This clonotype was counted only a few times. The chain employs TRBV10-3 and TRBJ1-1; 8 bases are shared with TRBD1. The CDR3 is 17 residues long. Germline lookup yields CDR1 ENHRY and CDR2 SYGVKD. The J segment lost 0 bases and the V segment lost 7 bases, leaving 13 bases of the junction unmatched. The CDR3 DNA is TGTGCCATCACACGAACAGGGGGTCCTCTAATGAACACTGAAGCTTTCTTT. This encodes CAITRTGGPLMNTEAFF.

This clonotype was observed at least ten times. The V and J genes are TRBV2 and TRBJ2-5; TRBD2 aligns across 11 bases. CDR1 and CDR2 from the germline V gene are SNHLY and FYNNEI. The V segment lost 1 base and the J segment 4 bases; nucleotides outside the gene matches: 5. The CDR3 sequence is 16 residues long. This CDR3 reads CASSEELAGVRETQYF. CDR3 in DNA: TGTGCCAGCAGTGAAGAACTAGCGGGAGTTCGAGAGACCCAGTACTTC.

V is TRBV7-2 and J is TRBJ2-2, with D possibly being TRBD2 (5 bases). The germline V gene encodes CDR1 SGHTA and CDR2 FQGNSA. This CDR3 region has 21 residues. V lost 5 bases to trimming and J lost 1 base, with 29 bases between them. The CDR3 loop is CASSRWPSLGESRKNTGELFF. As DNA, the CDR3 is TGTGCCAGCAGCCGTTGGCCTAGCCTGGGAGAATCTAGGAAGAACACCGGGGAGCTGTTTTTT. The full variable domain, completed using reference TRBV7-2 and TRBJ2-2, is GAGVSQSPSNKVTEKGKDVELRCDPISGHTALYWYRQSLGQGLEFLIYFQGNSAPDKSGLPSDRFSAERTGGSVSTLTIQRTQQEDSAVYLCASSRWPSLGESRKNTGELFFGEGSRLTVL.

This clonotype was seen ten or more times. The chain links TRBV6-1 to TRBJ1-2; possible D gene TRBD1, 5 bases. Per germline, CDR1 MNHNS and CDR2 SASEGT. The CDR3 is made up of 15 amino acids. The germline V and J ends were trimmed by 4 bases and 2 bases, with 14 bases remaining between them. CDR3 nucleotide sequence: TGTGCCAGCAGTGCCTCGACGGGACTGAACTATGGCTACACCTTC. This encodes CASSASTGLNYGYTF.

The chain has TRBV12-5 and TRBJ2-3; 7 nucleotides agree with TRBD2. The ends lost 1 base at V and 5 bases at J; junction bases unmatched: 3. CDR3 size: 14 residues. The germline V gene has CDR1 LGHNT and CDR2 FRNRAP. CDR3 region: CASGLGVAGDTQYF. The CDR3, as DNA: TGTGCTAGTGGTTTGGGGGTAGCGGGAGATACGCAGTATTTT.

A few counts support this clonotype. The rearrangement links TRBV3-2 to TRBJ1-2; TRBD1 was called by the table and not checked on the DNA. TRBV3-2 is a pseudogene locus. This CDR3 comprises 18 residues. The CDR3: CASSHPTPQGRANYGYTF. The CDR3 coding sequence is TGTGCCAGCAGCCATCCCACCCCCCAGGGGAGGGCTAACTATGGCTACACCTTC.

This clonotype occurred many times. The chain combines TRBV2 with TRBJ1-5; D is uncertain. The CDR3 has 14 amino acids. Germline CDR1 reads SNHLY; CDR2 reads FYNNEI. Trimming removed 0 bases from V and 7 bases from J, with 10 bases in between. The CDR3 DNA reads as TGTGCCAGCAGTGAAGCCAGATACTCGCAGCCCCAGCATTTT. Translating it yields CASSEARYSQPQHF.

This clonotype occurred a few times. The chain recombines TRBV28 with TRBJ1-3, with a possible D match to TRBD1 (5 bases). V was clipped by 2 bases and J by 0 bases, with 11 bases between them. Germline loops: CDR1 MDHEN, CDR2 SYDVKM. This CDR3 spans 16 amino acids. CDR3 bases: TGTGCCAGCAGTTTACCACAGGCCGACTCTGGAAACACCATATATTTT. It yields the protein CASSLPQADSGNTIYF.

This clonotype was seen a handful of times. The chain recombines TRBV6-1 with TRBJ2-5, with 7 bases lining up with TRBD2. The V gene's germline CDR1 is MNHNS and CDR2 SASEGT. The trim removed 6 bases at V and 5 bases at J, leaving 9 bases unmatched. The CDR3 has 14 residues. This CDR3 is CASSRGLDGETQYF. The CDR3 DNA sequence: TGTGCCAGCAGCCGTGGACTAGATGGGGAGACCCAGTACTTC.

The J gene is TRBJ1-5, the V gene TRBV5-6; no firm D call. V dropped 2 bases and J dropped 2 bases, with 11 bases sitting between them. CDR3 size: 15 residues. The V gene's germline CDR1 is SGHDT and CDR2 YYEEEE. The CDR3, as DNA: TGTGCCAGCAGCTTCCAGAGTGGCGGCAATCAGCCCCAGCATTTT. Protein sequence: CASSFQSGGNQPQHF. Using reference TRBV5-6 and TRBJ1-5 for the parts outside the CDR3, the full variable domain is DAGVTQSPTHLIKTRGQQVTLRCSPKSGHDTVSWYQQALGQGPQFIFQYYEEEERQRGNFPDRFSGHQFPNYSSELNVNALLLGDSALYLCASSFQSGGNQPQHFGDGTRLSIL.

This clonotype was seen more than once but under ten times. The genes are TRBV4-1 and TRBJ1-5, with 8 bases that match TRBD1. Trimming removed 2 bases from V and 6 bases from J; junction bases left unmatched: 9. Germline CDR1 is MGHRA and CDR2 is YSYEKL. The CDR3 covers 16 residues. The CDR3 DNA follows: TGCGCCAGCAGCCAACTTTCGGGGACAGGCCTTCAGCCCCAGCATTTT. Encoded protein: CASSQLSGTGLQPQHF.

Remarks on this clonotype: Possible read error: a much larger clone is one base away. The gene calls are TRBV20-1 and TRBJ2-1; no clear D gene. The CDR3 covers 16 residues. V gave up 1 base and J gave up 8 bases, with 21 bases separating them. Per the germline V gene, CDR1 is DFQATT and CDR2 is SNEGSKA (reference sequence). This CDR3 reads CSARAVSERKMHEQFF. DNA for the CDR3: TGCAGTGCTAGAGCCGTGAGCGAGAGAAAGATGCATGAGCAGTTCTTC.

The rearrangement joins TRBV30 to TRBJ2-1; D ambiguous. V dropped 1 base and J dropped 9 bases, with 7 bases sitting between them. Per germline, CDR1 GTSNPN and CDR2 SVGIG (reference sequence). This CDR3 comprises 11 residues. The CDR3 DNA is TGTGCCTGGAGTGAACGAAGTGAGCAGTTCTTC. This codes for CAWSERSEQFF.